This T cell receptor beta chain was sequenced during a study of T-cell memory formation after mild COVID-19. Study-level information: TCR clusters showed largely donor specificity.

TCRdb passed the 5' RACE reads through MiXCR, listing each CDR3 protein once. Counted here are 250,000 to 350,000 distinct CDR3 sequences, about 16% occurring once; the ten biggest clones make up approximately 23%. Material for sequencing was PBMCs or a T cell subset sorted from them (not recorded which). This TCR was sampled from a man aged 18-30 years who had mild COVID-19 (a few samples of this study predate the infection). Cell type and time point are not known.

For the CDR3, the DNA is TGCAGTGCTGCCCGGGACTCGTACCAAGAGACCCAGTACTTC. Translated, it gives CSAARDSYQETQYF. The chain employs TRBV20-1 and TRBJ2-5; D is possibly TRBD2 (6 bases). The V gene lost 5 bases and the J gene lost 0 bases, with 13 bases spanning the gap. CDR1 is DFQATT, CDR2 SNEGSKA, per germline (reference sequence). The CDR3 length is 14 residues.